These 10 T cell receptor beta chains originate from one sample sequenced in a study of cytomegalovirus exposure and HLA in healthy donors. Amplification used 60 Vbeta primers and 13 Jbeta primers. Method: immunoSEQ multiplex PCR; TCRdb's copy keeps in-frame clones and lacks some. The sample shows 100,000 to 150,000 clones, about 73% of them seen only once. What was sequenced was PBMCs. The receptor source for this set is a woman in her thirties or forties in good health and CMV-seropositive.

The rearrangement links TRBV28 to TRBJ2-5; D possibly corresponds to TRBD2 (5 bases). The CDR3 covers 13 residues. V was shortened by 6 bases and J by 4 bases, with 12 bases between the two germline ends. Per germline, CDR1 MDHEN and CDR2 SYDVKM. The CDR3 DNA reads TGTGCCAGCAGCGTGACTATAAGAGAGACCCAGTACTTC. This gives the protein CASSVTIRETQYF.

This chain joins TRBV18 and TRBJ1-2; TRBD1 aligns across 9 bases. The V gene end was trimmed by 1 base and the J gene end by 1 base; junction bases not matched to a gene: 13. The germline V gene encodes CDR1 KGHSH and CDR2 LQKENI. This CDR3 is built from 19 residues. DNA for the CDR3: TGTGCCAGCTCACCACTCAACGCGCTAACAGGGGGCGATAACTATGGCTACACCTTC. This encodes CASSPLNALTGGDNYGYTF.

The chain joins TRBV5-8 to TRBJ2-2; a possible D gene is TRBD1 (5 bases). V was trimmed by 2 bases and J by 3 bases, leaving 14 bases between them. The V gene's germline CDR1 is SGHTS and CDR2 YDEGEE. CDR3 size: 16 residues. The CDR3 loop reads CASSFGPTVYTGELFF. CDR3 nucleotide sequence: TGTGCCAGCAGCTTTGGCCCGACAGTCTACACCGGGGAGCTGTTTTTT. Looking up the rest from reference TRBV5-8 and TRBJ2-2 gives the full variable domain: EAGVTQSPTHLIKTRGQQATLRCSPISGHTSVYWYQQALGLGLQFLLWYDEGEERNRGNFPPRFSGRQFPNYSSELNVNALELEDSALYLCASSFGPTVYTGELFFGEGSRLTVL.

Details on this clone: A far larger clone is just one base off, so this is likely a read error. The chain employs TRBV9 and TRBJ2-3; 9 positions agree with TRBD1. Germline loops: CDR1 SGDLS, CDR2 YYNGEE. The CDR3 runs to 14 residues. Germline trimming cut 3 bases from V and 1 base from J; bases unmatched to any gene: 0. The CDR3 coding sequence is TGTGCCAGCAGCGGGACAGGGGGCACAGATACGCAGTATTTT. This gives the protein CASSGTGGTDTQYF.

The chain links TRBV10-3 to TRBJ2-3; D gene unclear. V lost 0 bases to trimming and J lost 1 base, with 11 bases between them. Germline V gene sequence: CDR1 ENHRY, CDR2 SYGVKD. The CDR3 consists of 16 residues. CDR3 in amino acids: CAISESMASGTDTQYF. The CDR3 region has the DNA TGTGCCATCAGTGAGTCCATGGCCTCTGGCACAGATACGCAGTATTTT.

J is TRBJ1-3 and V is TRBV21-1. TRBV21-1 is marked as a pseudogene. The CDR3 has 15 residues. CDR3: CASSKLRSSGNTIYF. The CDR3 region has the DNA TGTGCCAGCAGCAAATTACGGAGCTCTGGAAACACCATATATTTT.

The genes are TRBV2 and TRBJ2-1; D might be TRBD2 (5 bases). The V end was cut by 6 bases, the J end by 6 bases, with 15 bases between. Germline lookup yields CDR1 SNHLY and CDR2 FYNNEI. The CDR3 loop spans 14 amino acids. CDR3 residues: CASRRLSDLNEQFF. CDR3 coding DNA: TGTGCCAGCAGAAGACTAAGCGACCTCAATGAGCAGTTCTTC.

As regards this clone: The junction and the germline gene differ at one end; a read error may be behind it. The CDR3 reads CASSSPGQRTGELFF. For the CDR3, the DNA is TGTGCCAGCTCATCACCGGGACAGAGAACTGGGGAGCTGTTTTTT. The J gene is TRBJ2-2, the V gene TRBV18; 7 bases fit TRBD1. This CDR3 is 15 amino acids long. Germline V gene sequence: CDR1 KGHSH, CDR2 LQKENI. The whole variable domain, remainder taken from reference TRBV18 and TRBJ2-2, is NAGVMQNPRHLVRRRGQEARLRCSPMKGHSHVYWYRQLPEEGLKFMVYLQKENIIDESGMPKERFSAEFPKEGPSILRIQQVVRGDSAAYFCASSSPGQRTGELFFGEGSRLTVL.

The V and J genes are TRBV30 and TRBJ2-7, with D possibly TRBD2 on 6 matching bases. The CDR3 loop spans 13 amino acids. Between the trimmed V and J ends, which lost 7 bases and 3 bases, there was a span of 16 bases. Germline V gene sequence: CDR1 GTSNPN, CDR2 SVGIG (reference sequence). The DNA of the CDR3 is TGTGCCTCAATGGGCCGGGGGAACTACGAGCAGTACTTC. Encoded protein: CASMGRGNYEQYF.

This clone was observed once. The CDR3 protein is CASKPLGGQETQYF. CDR3 DNA: TGTGCCAGCAAGCCTTTGGGGGGACAAGAGACCCAGTACTTC. The rearrangement joins TRBV19 to TRBJ2-5; D might be TRBD2 (6 bases). The CDR3 covers 14 residues. From germline, CDR1 is LNHDA and CDR2 SQIVND (reference sequence). Trimming stripped 9 bases from V and 2 bases from J, with 16 bases between. Together with reference TRBV19 and TRBJ2-5, the CDR3 gives the full variable domain: DGGITQSPKYLFRKEGQNVTLSCEQNLNHDAMYWYRQDPGQGLRLIYYSQIVNDFQKGDIAEGYSVSREKKESFPLTVTSAQKNPTAFYLCASKPLGGQETQYFGPGTRLLVL.